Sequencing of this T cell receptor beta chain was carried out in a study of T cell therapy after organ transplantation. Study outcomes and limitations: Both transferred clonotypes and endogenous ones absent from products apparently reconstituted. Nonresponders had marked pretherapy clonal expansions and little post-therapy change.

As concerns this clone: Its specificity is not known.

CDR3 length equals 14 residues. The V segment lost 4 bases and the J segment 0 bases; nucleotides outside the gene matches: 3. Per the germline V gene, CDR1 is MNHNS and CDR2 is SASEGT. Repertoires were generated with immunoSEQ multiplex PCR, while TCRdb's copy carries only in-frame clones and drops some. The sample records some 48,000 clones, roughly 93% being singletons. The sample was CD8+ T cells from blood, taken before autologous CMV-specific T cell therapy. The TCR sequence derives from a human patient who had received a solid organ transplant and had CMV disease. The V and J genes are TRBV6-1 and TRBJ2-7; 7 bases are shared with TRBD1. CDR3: CASSVDRSSYEQYF. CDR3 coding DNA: TGTGCCAGCAGTGTGGACAGGAGCTCCTACGAGCAGTACTTC.